This T cell receptor (beta chain) was recorded in a study of regulatory T cells in long-lasting Graves disease. Whole-study context: More than 5 years of antithyroid drugs with positive TSH receptor antibodies defined persistent Graves' disease.

This CDR3 spans 14 amino acids. The germline gives CDR1 LNHDA, CDR2 SQIVND (reference sequence). V was clipped by 7 bases and J by 4 bases; unmatched bases: 5. CDR3 regions were amplified by Arm-PCR using iRepertoire HTBI primers to build TCR beta libraries. TCRdb used MiXCR to reprocess the multiplex PCR reads, holding one entry per CDR3 protein. Of around 400,000 distinct CDR3 sequences in the sample, around 23% were seen once. Time point given: persistent/refractory GD, antithyroid drugs over 5 years with positive TRAb. From PBMCs, RNA was extracted and then used to make the TCR library. The specimen was peripheral blood mononuclear cells (PBMCs), collected when the disease was refractory, from a patient treated with antithyroid drugs. This rearrangement joins TRBV19 to TRBJ2-2, with 8 positions matching TRBD2. The origin of this receptor is a woman in her 40s with Graves disease. In DNA, the CDR3 is TGTGCCAGTAATCGGCTAGCGGGCACCGGGGAGCTGTTTTTT. Translating it yields CASNRLAGTGELFF. The complete variable domain, with remaining parts taken from reference TRBV19 and TRBJ2-2, reads DGGITQSPKYLFRKEGQNVTLSCEQNLNHDAMYWYRQDPGQGLRLIYYSQIVNDFQKGDIAEGYSVSREKKESFPLTVTSAQKNPTAFYLCASNRLAGTGELFFGEGSRLTVL.